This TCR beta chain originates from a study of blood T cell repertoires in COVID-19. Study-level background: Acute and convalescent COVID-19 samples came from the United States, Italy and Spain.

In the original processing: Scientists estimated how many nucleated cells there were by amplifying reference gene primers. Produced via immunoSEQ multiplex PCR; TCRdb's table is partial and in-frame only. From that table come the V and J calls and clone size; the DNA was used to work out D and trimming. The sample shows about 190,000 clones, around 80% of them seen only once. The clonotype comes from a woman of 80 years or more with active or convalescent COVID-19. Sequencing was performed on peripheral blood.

DNA for the CDR3: TGTGCCAGCAGTCCAGCTCTGAACAGGGGCTACGAGCAGTACTTC. Its protein product is CASSPALNRGYEQYF. The V call is TRBV7-9, the J call TRBJ2-7; 7 bases line up with TRBD1. Germline CDR1 reads SEHNR; CDR2 reads FQNEAQ (reference sequence). Trimming removed 6 bases from V and 3 bases from J; junction bases left unmatched: 11. CDR3 length: 15 amino acids.